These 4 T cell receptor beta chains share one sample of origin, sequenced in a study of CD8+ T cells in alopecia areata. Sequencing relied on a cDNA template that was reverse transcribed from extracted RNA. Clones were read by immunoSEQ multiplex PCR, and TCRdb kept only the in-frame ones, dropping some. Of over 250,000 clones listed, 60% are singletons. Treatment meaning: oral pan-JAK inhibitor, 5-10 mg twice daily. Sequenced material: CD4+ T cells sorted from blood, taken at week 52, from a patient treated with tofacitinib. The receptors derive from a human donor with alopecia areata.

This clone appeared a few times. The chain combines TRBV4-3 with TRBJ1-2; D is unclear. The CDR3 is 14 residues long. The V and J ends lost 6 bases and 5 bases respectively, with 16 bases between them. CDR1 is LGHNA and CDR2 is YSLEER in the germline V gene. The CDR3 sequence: CASSPKRATYGYTF. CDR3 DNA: TGCGCCAGCAGTCCCAAAAGGGCTACGTATGGCTACACCTTC.

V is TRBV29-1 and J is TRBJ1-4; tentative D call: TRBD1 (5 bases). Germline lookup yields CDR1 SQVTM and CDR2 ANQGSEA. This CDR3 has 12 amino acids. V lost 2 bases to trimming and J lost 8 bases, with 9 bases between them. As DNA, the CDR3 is TGCAGCGTTGAACAGGGTGGGGAAAAACTGTTTTTT. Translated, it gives CSVEQGGEKLFF.

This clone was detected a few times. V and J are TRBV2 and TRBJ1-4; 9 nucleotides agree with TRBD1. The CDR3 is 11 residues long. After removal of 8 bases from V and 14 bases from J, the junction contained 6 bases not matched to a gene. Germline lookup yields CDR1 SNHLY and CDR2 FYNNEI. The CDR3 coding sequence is TGTGCCAGCGGACAGGGGATTCGGCTGTTTTTT. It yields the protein CASGQGIRLFF.

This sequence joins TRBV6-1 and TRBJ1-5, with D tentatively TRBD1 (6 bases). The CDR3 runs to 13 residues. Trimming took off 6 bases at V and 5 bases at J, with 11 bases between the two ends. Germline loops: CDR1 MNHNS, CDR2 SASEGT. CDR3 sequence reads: CASRQGNYQPQHF. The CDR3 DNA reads TGTGCCAGCAGACAGGGTAACTATCAGCCCCAGCATTTT.